The 22 T cell receptor beta chains below come from one sample, sequenced in a study of tumor and adjacent non-tumor tissue in lung cancer. TCRbeta libraries were built with three rounds of nested PCR, modified from ARM-PCR. TCRdb processed the multiplex PCR reads anew with MiXCR; each CDR3 protein has one entry. The profile shows more than 85,000 distinct CDR3 sequences, 60% to 65% of them singletons. The template was RNA from unsorted bulk tissue. The normal lung tissue was taken more than 3 cm from the tumor edge. Sequencing input: distant non-tumor lung tissue. These receptors all come from a man aged 55 to 70 with non-small cell lung cancer.

To note about this clonotype: One junction end disagrees with the germline gene, perhaps due to a read error. The rearrangement uses TRBV29-1 and TRBJ2-4, with D possibly being TRBD2 (5 bases). The CDR3 sequence is 14 residues long. Germline CDR1 reads SQVTM; CDR2 reads ANQGSEA. CDR3 residues: CSVGPVLAKNIQYF. CDR3 bases: TGTAGCGTCGGGCCGGTCCTTGCCAAAAACATTCAGTACTTC.

Worth noting for this clonotype: The junction differs from germline at one of its ends, possibly a read error. V usage is TRBV6-6 and J usage is TRBJ2-7; a weak D match, TRBD2 (7 bases). Germline CDR1 is MNHNY and CDR2 is SVGAGI (reference sequence). This CDR3 is built from 14 residues. The CDR3 nucleotides are TGTGCCATCAGCCTGGTGGGGGGGGCCTACGAGCAGTGCTTC. Translating it yields CAISLVGGAYEQCF.

Only a few counts were recorded for this clonotype. This sequence joins TRBV20-1 and TRBJ1-2; weak D call: TRBD1 (6 bases). The V and J ends lost 5 bases and 8 bases respectively, with 27 bases between them. The CDR3 sequence is 16 residues long. The germline gives CDR1 DFQATT, CDR2 SNEGSKA (reference sequence). For the CDR3, the DNA is TGCAGTGCTTACAGGGACGGTGCTGTAATCGGGCAGGGCTACACCTTC. Translating gives CSAYRDGAVIGQGYTF.

The count of this clonotype is one. The chain recombines TRBV7-2 with TRBJ2-3; TRBD2 might be the D (6 bases). This CDR3 region has 14 residues. Germline assignment: CDR1 SGHTA and CDR2 FQGNSA. Deletions cut 5 bases from V and 6 bases from J, with 15 bases between. CDR3 region: CASSRDFTKDTQYF. CDR3 nucleotide sequence: TGTGCCAGCAGCCGGGACTTCACCAAGGATACGCAGTATTTT.

A remark on this clonotype: One junction end disagrees with the germline gene, perhaps due to a read error. The CDR3 spells CASRSDRGLLGYTF. CDR3 nucleotide sequence: TGTGCCAGCAGATCGGACAGGGGGCTTTTAGGTTACACATTC. The chain uses TRBV13 and TRBJ1-2, with TRBD1 matching 11 bases. The CDR3 covers 14 residues. Germline CDR1 reads PRHDT; CDR2 reads FYEKMQ (reference sequence).

There are many counts of this clonotype. The genes are TRBV28 and TRBJ2-7, with a possible D match to TRBD2 (5 bases). The germline V gene has CDR1 MDHEN and CDR2 SYDVKM. Trimming pared 3 bases from V and 2 bases from J, leaving 8 bases between. CDR3 size: 13 residues. The CDR3 spells CASSLYGAYEQYF. CDR3 nucleotides: TGTGCCAGCAGTTTGTACGGGGCCTACGAGCAGTACTTC.

The V call is TRBV6-6, the J call TRBJ1-1; D gene uncertain. Germline V gene lookup returns CDR1 MNHNY and CDR2 SVGAGI (reference sequence). This CDR3 region has 11 residues. As DNA, the CDR3 is TGTATCAGTCGGAGGAACACTGAAGCTTTCTTT. Amino acids: CISRRNTEAFF.

A remark on this clonotype: This likely comes from a read error, as the CDR3 has no conserved phenylalanine or tryptophan at its end. It is unclear where the CDR3 begins or ends on the DNA, so no DNA is shown, and the CDR3 is as TCRdb lists it. The CDR3 is CASSTPIIAGDNEQFS. The rearrangement uses TRBV6-2 or TRBV6-3 and TRBJ2-1; TRBD2 reflects the table's D call only, with no check against the DNA. The CDR3 totals 16 residues, both ends included. Per the germline V gene, CDR1 is MNHEY and CDR2 is SVGEGT.

Details on this clonotype: The CDR3 end shows no conserved phenylalanine or tryptophan, and so a read error is likely. The V call is TRBV4-2, the J call TRBJ1-3; D is unclear. The CDR3 runs to 16 residues. Per germline, CDR1 LGHNA and CDR2 YNFKEQ. The CDR3 here is CAGSLELRVAGNTIYS. The CDR3 bases are TGTGCCGGCAGCCTGGAATTAAGGGTCGCTGGAAACACCATATATTCT.

The chain combines TRBV11-3 with TRBJ1-4; D gene uncertain. V was pared by 2 bases and J by 10 bases, with 17 bases between. The CDR3 has 15 residues. Germline V gene lookup returns CDR1 SGHNT and CDR2 YENEEA. CDR3 protein: CASSLSSDPAGKLFF. In nucleotides, the CDR3 is TGTGCCAGCAGCTTAAGTTCCGACCCGGCGGGAAAACTGTTTTTT.

By share of the sample, this clonotype is medium-sized. The V gene is TRBV29-1, the J gene TRBJ2-1; either TRBD1 or TRBD2 may fit D (5 bases each). Trimming removed 4 bases from V and 9 bases from J, with 19 bases in between. The CDR3 is made up of 14 amino acids. CDR1 is SQVTM and CDR2 is ANQGSEA in the germline V gene. The CDR3 coding sequence is TGCAGCGTTGCTTCGGGACGGGTGGATGGTGAGCAGTTCTTC. Translated, it gives CSVASGRVDGEQFF.

A remark on this clonotype: Germline is not matched at one junction end, which may reflect a read error. The chain uses TRBV4-3 and TRBJ2-5, with D unclear. The CDR3 has 14 amino acids. Per germline, CDR1 LGHNA and CDR2 YSLEER. CDR3 sequence (DNA): TGCGCAAGCAGCCAAGTTTACCGAGAAGAGACCCGGTACTTC. Amino acids: CASSQVYREETRYF.

Of note for this clonotype: This may stem from a read error, because a much larger clone lies one nucleotide away. The chain joins TRBV30 to TRBJ1-1; no firm D call. The CDR3 contains 13 residues. Germline V gene sequence: CDR1 GTSNPN, CDR2 SVGIG (reference sequence). V was pared by 2 bases and J by 0 bases, with 7 bases between. CDR3 protein: CAWSILLNTEAFF. The CDR3 DNA is TGTGCCTGGAGTATATTGCTGAACACTGAAGCTTTCTTT.

Worth noting for this clonotype: The junction shows a germline mismatch at one end, possibly a read error. The rearrangement links TRBV5-6 to TRBJ2-5; D is unclear. The CDR3 totals 13 residues. Germline V CDR1 and CDR2: SGHDT, YYEEEE. CDR3 protein: CASSLLGEEAQYF. The CDR3, as DNA: TGTGCCAGCAGCTTGTTAGGAGAAGAGGCCCAATACTTC.

The rearrangement joins TRBV29-1 to TRBJ1-2; D gene uncertain. This CDR3 comprises 13 residues. V lost 6 bases and J lost 5, with 16 bases in between. From germline, CDR1 is SQVTM and CDR2 ANQGSEA. The CDR3 protein is CSVDLWAAYGYTF. The CDR3 coding sequence is TGCAGCGTCGATCTGTGGGCGGCTTATGGCTACACCTTC. Complete variable domain (other parts from reference TRBV29-1 and TRBJ1-2): SAVISQKPSRDICQRGTSLTIQCQVDSQVTMMFWYRQQPGQSLTLIATANQGSEATYESGFVIDKFPISRPNLTFSTLTVSNMSPEDSSIYLCSVDLWAAYGYTFGSGTRLTVV.

This clonotype came up a few times. A much larger clone is a single base away; this may be a read error. CDR3 nucleotide sequence: TGCGGTGCTGGGGGACCGGGACTAGCGGGGGGAGATACGCAGTATTTT. The encoded protein is CGAGGPGLAGGDTQYF. This chain joins TRBV20-1 and TRBJ2-3; 15 nucleotides match TRBD2. The CDR3 covers 16 residues. Germline V gives CDR1 DFQATT, CDR2 SNEGSKA (reference sequence).

With respect to this clonotype: A read error is possible here, since a much larger clone lies one base away. This chain connects TRBV5-1 to TRBJ2-3; 7 bases fit TRBD1. This CDR3 comprises 15 residues. Per germline, CDR1 SGHRS and CDR2 YFSETQ. This CDR3 reads CASILDGTAGNTQYF. DNA of the CDR3: TGCGCCAGCATCTTGGACGGGACAGCTGGAAATACGCAGTATTTT.

Points on this clonotype: A read error may account for a junction end that differs from germline. This sequence joins TRBV28 and TRBJ2-2; D possibly uses TRBD1 or TRBD2 (5 bases each). The CDR3 is 15 residues long. Per germline, CDR1 MDHEN and CDR2 SYDVKM. The CDR3 coding sequence is TGTGCCAGCAGCCTGGGGCTAGCTTACACCTGGGAGCTGTTTTTT. Protein product: CASSLGLAYTWELFF.

As concerns this clonotype: A much bigger clone sits one base away, suggesting this may be a read error. Since the CDR3 does not end with the conserved phenylalanine or tryptophan, this likely comes from a read error. Here the CDR3 reads CASRTLFDSPLHL. For the CDR3, the DNA is TGTGCCAGCAGGACCTTATTCGATTCACCCCTCCACTTG. This sequence joins TRBV6-6 and TRBJ1-6; D gene ambiguous. This CDR3 has 13 amino acids. Germline CDR1 reads MNHNY; CDR2 reads SVGAGI (reference sequence). V shed 6 bases and J shed 8 bases, with 11 bases lying between them.

This clonotype occurred once. This chain joins TRBV14 and TRBJ2-1; D gene uncertain. CDR1 and CDR2 from the germline V gene are SGHDN and FVKESK. The germline V and J ends were trimmed by 0 bases and 4 bases, with 10 bases remaining between them. CDR3 length: 15 amino acids. The CDR3 protein is CASSQDVRGYNEQFF. The CDR3 coding sequence is TGTGCCAGCAGCCAAGACGTGCGAGGATACAATGAGCAGTTCTTC.

Comments on this clonotype: The final CDR3 position lacks the conserved phenylalanine or tryptophan, pointing to a likely read error. This chain connects TRBV4-2 to TRBJ2-6, with TRBD2 matching over 13 bases. The CDR3 totals 17 residues. Germline-derived CDR1 and CDR2 are LGHNA and YNFKEQ. Trimming at V came to 4 bases and at J to 1 base, leaving 1 base not matched to a gene. The CDR3 coding sequence is TGTGCCAGCAGCCCACTAGCGGGAGGGTCTGGGGCCAACGTCCTGACTGTC. Encoded protein: CASSPLAGGSGANVLTV.

This clonotype was counted many times. This chain joins TRBV10-1 and TRBJ2-3; 12 bases are shared with TRBD2. V trimming: 3 bases; J trimming: 2 bases; junction bases outside the gene matches: 6. There are 17 residues in the CDR3. Germline V lookup: CDR1 WNHNN, CDR2 SYGVQD (reference sequence). The DNA for the CDR3 is TGCGCCAGCAGTGATCCACTAGCGGGGGGCCTCACAGATACGCAGTATTTT. It is translated as CASSDPLAGGLTDTQYF.